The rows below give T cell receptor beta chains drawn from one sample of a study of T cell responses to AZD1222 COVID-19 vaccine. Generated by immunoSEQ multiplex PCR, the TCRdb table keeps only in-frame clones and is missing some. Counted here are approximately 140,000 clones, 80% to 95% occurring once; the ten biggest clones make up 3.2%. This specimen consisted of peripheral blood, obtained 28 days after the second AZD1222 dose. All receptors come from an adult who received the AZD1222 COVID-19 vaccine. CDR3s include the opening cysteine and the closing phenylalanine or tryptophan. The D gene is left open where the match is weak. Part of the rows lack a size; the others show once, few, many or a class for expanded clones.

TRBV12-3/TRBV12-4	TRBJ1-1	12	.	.	CASSWRVAEAFF	TGTGCCAGCAGTTGGCGCGTGGCTGAAGCTTTCTTT
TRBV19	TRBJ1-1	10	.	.	CASRAAEAFF	TGTGCCAGCCGGGCTGCGGAAGCTTTCTTT
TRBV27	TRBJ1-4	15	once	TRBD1	CASRPFRQGNEKLFF	TGTGCCAGCAGGCCCTTCAGACAGGGAAATGAAAAACTGTTTTTT
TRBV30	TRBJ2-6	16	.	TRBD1	CAIYKTGASGANVLTF	TGTGCTATCTACAAGACAGGGGCCTCTGGGGCCAACGTCCTGACTTTC
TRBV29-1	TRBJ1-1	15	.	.	CSVDNEWKEDTEAFF	TGCAGCGTTGATAATGAGTGGAAAGAGGACACTGAAGCTTTCTTT
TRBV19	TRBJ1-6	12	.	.	CASSMGISPLHF	TGTGCCAGTAGTATGGGGATTTCACCCCTCCACTTT
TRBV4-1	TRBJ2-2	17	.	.	CASSQDPRGTYSGELFF	TGCGCCAGCAGCCAAGATCCGCGGGGAACGTATAGTGGGGAGCTGTTTTTT
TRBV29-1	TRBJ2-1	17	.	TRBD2	CSALELAGLSPYNEQFF	TGCAGCGCCCTGGAACTAGCGGGCCTCAGTCCCTACAATGAGCAGTTCTTC
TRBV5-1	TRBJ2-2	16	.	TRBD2	CASSFTSGSRSGELFF	TGCGCCAGCAGCTTTACTAGCGGGAGTAGGTCCGGGGAGCTGTTTTTT
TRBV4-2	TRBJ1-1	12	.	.	CASSGRSTEAFF	TGTGCCAGCAGCGGACGTAGCACTGAAGCTTTCTTT
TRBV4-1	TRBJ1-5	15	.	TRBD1	CASSHGQGISQPQHF	TGCGCCAGCAGCCATGGACAGGGAATCAGTCAGCCCCAGCATTTT
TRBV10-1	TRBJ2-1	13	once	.	CASSDTGNNEQFF	TGCGCCAGCAGTGATACTGGCAACAATGAGCAGTTCTTC
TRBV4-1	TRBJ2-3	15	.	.	CASRAIAEWGDTQYF	TGCGCCAGTCGTGCCATAGCGGAGTGGGGGGATACGCAGTATTTT
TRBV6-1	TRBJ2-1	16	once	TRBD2	CASSETAGGTYNEQFF	TGTGCCAGCAGTGAAACTGCGGGAGGCACCTACAATGAGCAGTTCTTC
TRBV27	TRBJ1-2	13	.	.	CASSTPDLDGYTF	TGTGCCAGCAGTACCCCTGACTTGGATGGCTACACCTTC
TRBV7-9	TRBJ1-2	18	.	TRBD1	CASSPITSGTGAPYGYTF	TGTGCCAGCAGCCCAATTACGTCCGGGACAGGGGCCCCTTATGGCTACACCTTC
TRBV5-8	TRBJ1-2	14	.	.	CASSLVQALYGYTF	TGTGCCAGCAGCTTGGTGCAGGCGCTTTATGGCTACACCTTC
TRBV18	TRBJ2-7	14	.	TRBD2	CASSPTGGGNEQYF	TGTGCCAGCTCACCGACGGGGGGAGGCAACGAGCAGTACTTC
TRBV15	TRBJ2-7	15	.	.	CATSTQTGRGDEQYF	TGTGCCACCAGCACCCAAACCGGGCGAGGGGACGAGCAGTACTTC
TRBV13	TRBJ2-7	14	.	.	CASSPGQINYEQYF	TGTGCCAGCAGCCCGGGACAAATCAACTACGAGCAGTACTTC
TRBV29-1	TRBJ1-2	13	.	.	CSVGGRSNYGYTF	TGCAGCGTTGGGGGACGGTCTAACTATGGCTACACCTTC
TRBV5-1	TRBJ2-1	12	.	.	CASSLMEDKQFF	TGCGCCAGCAGCTTGATGGAGGATAAGCAGTTCTTC
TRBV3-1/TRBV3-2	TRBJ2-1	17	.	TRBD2	CASSQMVKLAGVHEQFF	TGTGCCAGCAGCCAAATGGTAAAGCTAGCGGGAGTGCATGAGCAGTTCTTC
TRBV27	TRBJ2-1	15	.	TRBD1	CASSPPPDRRYEQFF	TGTGCCAGCAGTCCGCCCCCGGACAGGCGATATGAGCAGTTCTTC
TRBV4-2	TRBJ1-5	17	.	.	CASSQDVADYSNQPQHF	TGTGCCAGCAGCCAAGATGTGGCAGACTATAGCAATCAGCCCCAGCATTTT
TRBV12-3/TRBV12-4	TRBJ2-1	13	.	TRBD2	CASSLGTTNEQFF	TGTGCCAGCAGTTTGGGGACTACCAATGAGCAGTTCTTC
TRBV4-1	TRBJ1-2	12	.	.	CASSEDSYGYTF	TGCGCCAGCAGCGAAGACAGCTATGGCTACACCTTC
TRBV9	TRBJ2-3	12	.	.	CASSRSTDTQYF	TGTGCCAGCAGCAGAAGCACAGATACGCAGTATTTT
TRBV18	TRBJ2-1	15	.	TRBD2	CASMPLAGGDNEQFF	TGTGCCAGCATGCCTCTAGCGGGAGGAGATAATGAGCAGTTCTTC
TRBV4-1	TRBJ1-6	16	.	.	CASSQVISSYNSPLHF	TGCGCCAGCAGCCAAGTCATTAGCTCCTATAATTCACCCCTCCACTTT
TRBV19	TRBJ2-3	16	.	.	CASSIIRVSSTDTQYF	TGTGCCAGTAGTATAATTAGGGTCTCTAGCACAGATACGCAGTATTTT
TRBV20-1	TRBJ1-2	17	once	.	CSASFPTTMGPNYGYTF	TGCAGTGCTAGTTTTCCTACTACGATGGGGCCTAACTATGGCTACACCTTC
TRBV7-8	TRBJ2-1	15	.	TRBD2	CASSAPTSGRHEQFF	TGTGCCAGCAGCGCCCCGACTAGCGGTCGGCATGAGCAGTTCTTC
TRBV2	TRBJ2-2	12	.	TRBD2	CASLSGRKELFF	TGTGCCAGCTTGAGCGGGAGGAAGGAGCTGTTTTTT
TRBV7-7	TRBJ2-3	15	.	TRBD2	CASSSGPSGADTQYF	TGTGCCAGCAGCTCCGGGCCCAGCGGGGCAGATACGCAGTATTTT
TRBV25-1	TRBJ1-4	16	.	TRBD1	CASSVRQGATNEKLFF	TGTGCCAGCAGTGTACGACAGGGAGCAACTAATGAAAAACTGTTTTTT
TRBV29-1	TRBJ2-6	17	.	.	CSVDSGGRVSGANVLTF	TGCAGCGTTGACTCTGGGGGTCGAGTTTCTGGGGCCAACGTCCTGACTTTC
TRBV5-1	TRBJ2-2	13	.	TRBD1	CASGQGSTGELFF	TGCGCCAGCGGACAGGGAAGCACCGGGGAGCTGTTTTTT
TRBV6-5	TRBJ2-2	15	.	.	CASSYSGLAGGELFF	TGTGCCAGCAGTTACTCCGGGCTAGCCGGCGGGGAGCTGTTTTTT
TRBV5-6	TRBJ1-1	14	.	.	CASSPGTPNTEAFF	TGTGCCAGCAGTCCCGGGACACCGAACACTGAAGCTTTCTTT
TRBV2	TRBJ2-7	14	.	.	CASSDRGRLSEQYF	TGTGCCAGCAGTGATAGGGGTCGACTATCCGAGCAGTACTTC
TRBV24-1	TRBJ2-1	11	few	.	CATSAGNEQFF	TGTGCCACCAGTGCGGGGAATGAGCAGTTCTTC
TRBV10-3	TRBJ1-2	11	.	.	CATGTDYGYTF	TGTGCCACGGGGACGGACTATGGCTACACCTTC
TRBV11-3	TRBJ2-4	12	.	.	CASSLDKNIQYF	TGTGCCAGCAGCTTAGACAAAAACATTCAGTACTTC
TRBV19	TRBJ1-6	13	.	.	CASSPGQTPPLHF	TGTGCCAGTAGTCCCGGACAGACACCACCCCTCCACTTT
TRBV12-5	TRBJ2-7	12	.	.	CASGFNTYEQYF	TGTGCTAGTGGTTTTAACACCTACGAGCAGTACTTC
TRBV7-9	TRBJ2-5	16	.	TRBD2	CASSLEGSGVQETQYF	TGTGCCAGCAGCCTAGAGGGAAGCGGGGTCCAAGAGACCCAGTACTTC
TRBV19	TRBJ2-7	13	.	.	CASSIGSAYEQYF	TGTGCCAGTAGTATTGGCAGCGCCTACGAGCAGTACTTC
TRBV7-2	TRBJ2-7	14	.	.	CASSLVAAGARLYF	.
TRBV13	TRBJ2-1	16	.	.	CASSPRDSSSYNEQFF	TGTGCCAGCAGCCCCAGGGACTCTAGCTCCTACAATGAGCAGTTCTTC
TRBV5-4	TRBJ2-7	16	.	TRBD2	CASSSGAGTVTYEQYF	TGTGCCAGCAGCTCCGGAGCGGGAACAGTAACGTACGAGCAGTACTTC
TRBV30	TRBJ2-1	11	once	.	CAWSPQGEQFF	TGTGCCTGGAGCCCCCAAGGCGAGCAGTTCTTC
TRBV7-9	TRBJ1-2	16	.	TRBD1	CASSLSEDRGLHGYTF	TGTGCCAGCAGCTTATCGGAGGACAGGGGGCTTCATGGCTACACCTTC
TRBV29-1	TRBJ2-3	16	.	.	CSVVGARLPSTDTQYF	TGCAGCGTTGTCGGCGCGAGACTACCGAGCACAGATACGCAGTATTTT
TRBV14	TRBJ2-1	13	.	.	CASSQDRGNEQFF	TGTGCCAGCAGCCAAGATCGGGGGAATGAGCAGTTCTTC
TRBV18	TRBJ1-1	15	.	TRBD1	CASSPPTGFNTEAFF	TGTGCCAGCTCACCTCCGACAGGGTTCAACACTGAAGCTTTCTTT
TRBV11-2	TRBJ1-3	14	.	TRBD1	CASSPRDRINTIYF	TGTGCCAGCAGCCCCCGGGACAGGATAAACACCATATATTTT
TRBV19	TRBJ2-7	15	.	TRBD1	CASSTPGQGIYEQYF	TGTGCCAGTAGTACTCCGGGACAGGGGATCTACGAGCAGTACTTC